The source of this T cell receptor (beta chain) is a study of blood T cell repertoires in COVID-19. Looking at the study overall: Acute-phase and convalescent COVID-19 samples originated in the United States, Italy and Spain. PBMCs, B-cell-depleted T cells, or T cells were the source of the cDNA or gDNA that made up the material.

Original data processing: Reference gene primer amplification yielded estimated nucleated cell counts. Only in-frame clones appear in the TCRdb table, and some are missing; sequencing was by immunoSEQ multiplex PCR. Clonal size and the V and J genes are those of that table, whereas D and trimming came from the DNA. The sample includes hundreds of thousands of clones, approximately 90% seen only once; the top ten take under 2%. Germline lookup yields CDR1 SGHTA and CDR2 FQGNSA. V was clipped by 1 base and J by 0 bases, with 10 bases between them. CDR3 length equals 16 residues. In this sample, this clone turned up once.

The TCR was taken from a woman under 30 with acute COVID-19. What was sequenced was PBMCs or T cells enriched from blood (not recorded which). The rearrangement links TRBV7-2 to TRBJ1-5; no clear D. DNA of the CDR3: TGTGCCAGCAGCTTAGTTGGCGGGAGTAGCAATCAGCCCCAGCATTTT. Translation gives CASSLVGGSSNQPQHF.